A selection of T cell receptor beta chains follows, all from one sample in a study of human T cells and chemical hapten exposure. TCRdb processed the RACE reads anew with MiXCR; each CDR3 protein has one entry. The sample shows about 180,000 distinct CDR3 sequences, around 30% of them seen only once. Sequenced here: whole blood, sampled in connection with sensitization to the hapten diphenylcyclopropenone (DPC). These TCRs come from a woman in her 30s with alopecia areata. Some clones in this sample may be carry-over from other donors' samples. Each CDR3 is given with its conserved first and last residue. The D gene is left open where the match is weak. The size of a clone is reported for some rows only, either as once, few or many, or as a class for expanded clones.

TRBV7-2,NA,NA,TRBJ1-2,CASSLGSHPGGGYTF,TGTGCCAGCAGCTTAGGATCGCACCCCGGGGGTGGCTACACCTTC
TRBV24-1,NA,NA,TRBJ2-1,CATSGRRGRDNEQFF,TGTGCCACCAGTGGGAGGCGGGGAAGGGACAATGAGCAGTTCTTC
TRBV25-1,NA,NA,TRBJ2-5,CASSGRTGTQYF,TGTGCCAGCAGTGGACGCACTGGGACCCAGTACTTC
TRBV10-3,NA,NA,TRBJ1-1,CAISTDTEAFF,TGTGCCATCAGCACTGACACTGAAGCTTTCTTT
TRBV5-4,TRBD2,few,TRBJ2-2,CASSFSGGGTGELFF,TGTGCCAGCAGCTTCAGCGGGGGGGGGACCGGGGAGCTGTTTTTT
TRBV7-2,TRBD1,few,TRBJ1-3,CASSFDRGYDNTIYF,TGTGCCAGCAGCTTCGACAGGGGCTATGACAACACCATATATTTT
TRBV5-1,NA,NA,TRBJ1-1,CASSPKSRQYEAFF,TGCGCCAGCAGCCCTAAGTCGAGACAGTATGAAGCTTTCTTT
TRBV29-1,NA,few,TRBJ2-4,CSVGVGRRAKNIQYF,TGCAGCGTTGGGGTGGGGAGGAGGGCCAAAAACATTCAGTACTTC
TRBV3-1,TRBD2,few,TRBJ2-3,CASSQAGGGASTDTQYF,TGTGCCAGCAGCCAAGCCGGGGGAGGGGCGAGCACAGATACGCAGTATTTT
TRBV20-1,NA,NA,TRBJ1-1,CSAREWGRGTEAFF,TGCAGTGCTAGAGAGTGGGGGAGGGGCACTGAAGCTTTCTTT
TRBV4-1,NA,few,TRBJ2-5,CASSQSDQQETQYF,TGCGCCAGCAGCCAAAGCGACCAGCAAGAGACCCAGTACTTC
TRBV20-1,TRBD1,NA,TRBJ1-2,CSAQTGGDGYTF,TGCAGTGCTCAGACAGGGGGCGATGGCTACACCTTC
TRBV20-1,NA,few,TRBJ2-3,CSAPWGGLSTDTQYF,TGCAGTGCTCCCTGGGGGGGCCTATCCACAGATACGCAGTATTTT
TRBV20-1,TRBD1,NA,TRBJ1-6,CSAAGQGHAYNSPLHF,TGCAGTGCAGCCGGACAGGGGCATGCTTATAATTCACCCCTCCACTTT
TRBV4-3,NA,few,TRBJ1-1,CASSQDWGVEAFF,TGCGCCAGCAGCCAAGATTGGGGGGTTGAAGCTTTCTTT
TRBV9,NA,NA,TRBJ2-5,CASSVGGSSFETQYF,TGTGCCAGCAGCGTAGGAGGTTCGAGTTTCGAGACCCAGTACTTC
TRBV5-1,NA,NA,TRBJ2-5,CASSFTGQETQYF,TGCGCCAGCAGCTTCACAGGCCAAGAGACCCAGTACTTC
TRBV28,NA,NA,TRBJ2-7,CASSSPGLKAYEQYF,TGTGCCAGCAGTTCGCCGGGACTCAAGGCGTACGAGCAGTACTTC
TRBV28,TRBD2,NA,TRBJ2-7,CASRNPLGSGSSYEQYF,TGTGCCAGCAGAAACCCACTTGGTAGCGGGAGTTCCTACGAGCAGTACTTC
TRBV29-1,TRBD1,NA,TRBJ2-1,CSVVGTGLYEQFF,TGCAGCGTTGTCGGGACAGGGTTGTATGAGCAGTTCTTC
TRBV14,NA,NA,TRBJ2-6,CASSQRAAGANVLTF,TGTGCCAGCAGCCAAAGGGCGGCTGGGGCCAACGTCCTGACTTTC
TRBV6-2/TRBV6-3,NA,few,TRBJ1-2,CASTKGRSNYGYTF,TGTGCCAGCACGAAGGGACGCTCTAACTATGGCTACACCTTC
TRBV28,TRBD2,NA,TRBJ2-3,CASTPPGLAVADTQYF,TGTGCCAGCACCCCACCCGGACTAGCGGTGGCAGATACGCAGTATTTT
TRBV9,NA,few,TRBJ2-1,CASSVAPREYNEQFF,TGTGCCAGCAGCGTAGCCCCGAGAGAGTACAATGAGCAGTTCTTC
TRBV2,NA,NA,TRBJ2-5,CASLGGGSQYF,TGTGCCAGCCTTGGGGGGGGCTCCCAGTACTTC
TRBV28,NA,few,TRBJ1-5,CASKAQTANQPQHF,TGTGCCAGCAAAGCCCAGACAGCGAATCAGCCCCAGCATTTT
TRBV10-3,NA,many,TRBJ1-1,CAISGAQPGEAFF,TGTGCCATCAGCGGGGCCCAGCCAGGTGAAGCTTTCTTT
TRBV7-2,NA,NA,TRBJ2-5,CASSLYSDPSKYF,TGTGCCAGCAGCTTATATTCGGACCCGTCGAAATACTTC
TRBV4-1,NA,NA,TRBJ1-1,CASGRAGEAFF,TGCGCCAGCGGGAGGGCAGGGGAAGCTTTCTTT
TRBV20-1,TRBD1,few,TRBJ1-4,CSARVGQGATNEKLFF,TGCAGTGCTAGAGTGGGACAGGGGGCAACTAATGAAAAACTGTTTTTT
TRBV27,TRBD1,NA,TRBJ2-7,CASSRWTGTYEQYF,TGTGCCAGCAGTCGCTGGACAGGCACCTACGAGCAGTACTTC
TRBV11-2,TRBD2,NA,TRBJ2-2,CASSQRWSGGDTGELFF,TGTGCCAGCAGCCAACGGTGGAGCGGGGGGGACACCGGGGAGCTGTTTTTT
TRBV28,TRBD2,NA,TRBJ2-1,CASSAGGVSYNEQFF,TGTGCCAGCAGCGCCGGGGGGGTCTCCTACAATGAGCAGTTCTTC
TRBV7-2,NA,few,TRBJ2-1,CASSLIPGREYNEQFF,TGTGCCAGCAGCTTAATTCCAGGGCGGGAATACAATGAGCAGTTCTTC
TRBV7-2,TRBD2,few,TRBJ2-2,CASSLSGAVAGELFF,TGTGCCAGCAGCCTTAGCGGGGCTGTCGCCGGGGAGCTGTTTTTT
TRBV5-1,NA,NA,TRBJ1-2,CASSPTPTNYGYTF,TGCGCCAGCAGCCCAACACCGACTAACTATGGCTACACCTTC
TRBV12-3/TRBV12-4,TRBD1,many,TRBJ2-1,CASSGGTGREQFF,TGTGCCAGCAGTGGTGGGACAGGGCGTGAGCAGTTCTTC
TRBV29-1,NA,NA,TRBJ1-1,CSAINQANTEAFF,TGCAGCGCCATCAATCAGGCAAACACTGAAGCTTTCTTT